What follows are 11 T cell receptor beta chains derived from one specimen sequenced in a study of CXCR3-negative and CXCR3-positive naive CD8 T cells. In preparing the TRB cDNA libraries, 5' RACE with UMI labels was used. TCRdb re-called the 5' RACE reads; every CDR3 protein appears as one record, without DNA. The repertoire table contains about 130,000 distinct CDR3 sequences. The sequenced material came from naive CXCR3- CD8+ T cells from blood. Specified subset: CD45RO-CCR7+CD27+CD95- naive CD8+ T cells lacking CXCR3 (TNR3-). The receptors stem from a human donor in good health. Some clones in this sample may be carry-over from other donors' samples.

The chain has TRBV6-4 and TRBJ2-5. The CDR3 consists of 12 residues. CDR1 and CDR2 (germline): MRHNA, SNTAGT. This CDR3 reads CAQQGKQETQYF.

The chain combines TRBV7-8 with TRBJ2-2; TCRdb selects TRBD1, and the lack of DNA leaves this call unchecked. The germline V gene encodes CDR1 SGHVS and CDR2 FQNEAQ. The CDR3 contains 16 residues. CDR3 region: CASSPTENPSPGELFF.

CDR3 region: CASTLTGPNTEAFF. The chain uses TRBV7-9 and TRBJ1-1; TCRdb reports TRBD1, a call that lacks DNA to check it against. Germline V gene lookup returns CDR1 SEHNR and CDR2 FQNEAQ (reference sequence). The CDR3 has 14 residues.

This chain links TRBV29-1 with TRBJ2-7. Germline CDR1 SQVTM, CDR2 ANQGSEA. This CDR3 region has 16 residues. CDR3: CSVYGVGPQSSYEQYF.

The chain uses TRBV4-2 and TRBJ2-7; the D gene TCRdb calls, TRBD2, cannot be checked with no DNA. The germline V gene encodes CDR1 LGHNA and CDR2 YNFKEQ. This CDR3 spans 18 amino acids. Here the CDR3 reads CASSQAQLAGLIPYEQYF.

The chain carries TRBV6-6 and TRBJ2-5; TCRdb selects TRBD1, and the lack of DNA leaves this call unchecked. The CDR3 extends over 11 amino acids. Germline V gene sequence: CDR1 MNHNY, CDR2 SVGAGI (reference sequence). Here the CDR3 reads CASSSQGAQYF.

The chain recombines TRBV20-1 with TRBJ2-5; TCRdb outputs TRBD2, but without DNA this stays unchecked. Per the germline V gene, CDR1 is DFQATT and CDR2 is SNEGSKA (reference sequence). This CDR3 has 15 amino acids. CDR3 sequence reads: CSARDIRGGIETQYF.

V gene TRBV7-9 combines with J gene TRBJ2-7. The CDR3 spans 13 residues. CDR1 is SEHNR and CDR2 is FQNEAQ in the germline V gene (reference sequence). CDR3 loop: CASSSPGTYEQYF.

This rearrangement joins TRBV29-1 to TRBJ2-7. This CDR3 has 13 amino acids. Germline V CDR1 and CDR2: SQVTM, ANQGSEA. The CDR3 here is CSAEAPGSYEQYF.

V is TRBV5-6 and J is TRBJ2-1; the D call of TRBD2 rests on TCRdb alone, since no DNA is present to check it. From germline, CDR1 is SGHDT and CDR2 YYEEEE. The CDR3 is made up of 17 amino acids. CDR3: CASSAGTSGVVYNEQFF. The full variable domain, its missing parts supplied by reference TRBV5-6 and TRBJ2-1, is DAGVTQSPTHLIKTRGQQVTLRCSPKSGHDTVSWYQQALGQGPQFIFQYYEEEERQRGNFPDRFSGHQFPNYSSELNVNALLLGDSALYLCASSAGTSGVVYNEQFFGPGTRLTVL.

J is TRBJ1-1 and V is TRBV9; TCRdb proposes TRBD1, but this gene call is untestable without DNA. CDR1 SGDLS and CDR2 YYNGEE come from the germline V gene. The CDR3 loop spans 16 amino acids. This CDR3 is CASSVGDVGRNTEAFF.